Listed below are T cell receptor beta chains from one sample, sequenced in a study of shared clonotypes between healthy human individuals. Clones were read by immunoSEQ multiplex PCR, and TCRdb kept only the in-frame ones, dropping some. The table lists about 490,000 clones, 76% of them singletons, with 10% to 15% in the top ten. The sample consisted of PBMCs. These receptors came from a woman aged 40 to 49 in good health. Some clones in this sample may be carry-over from other donors' samples. The CDR3 runs from the conserved cysteine through the conserved F or W. Each record gives: J gene, V gene, clone size, D gene, CDR3 DNA, CDR3 protein. The D gene is left open where the match is weak. Expanded clones get a size class; other rows say once, few or many, or leave the size out.

>TRBJ1-2|TRBV5-6|.|.
TGTGCCAGCAGCTATGGGGGACCTAACTATGGCTACACCTTC
CASSYGGPNYGYTF
>TRBJ2-2|TRBV25-1|.|.
TGTGCCAGCAGTGAGCAGGGAAAAGCCGGGGAGCTGTTTTTT
CASSEQGKAGELFF
>TRBJ1-2|TRBV9|.|TRBD1
TGTGCCAGCAGCTTAAACCGGGACAGGGGCCAGAATGCTAACTATGGCTACACCTTC
CASSLNRDRGQNANYGYTF
>TRBJ1-2|TRBV28|.|.
TGTGCCAGCAGTCCCCCAAACTATGGCTACACCTTC
CASSPPNYGYTF
>TRBJ2-3|TRBV7-3|.|TRBD2
TGTGCCAGCAGACAGACTAGCGGCACAGATACGCAGTATTTT
CASRQTSGTDTQYF
>TRBJ2-6|TRBV30|.|.
TGTGCCTGGAGTGCGAGGGTTTACGGGGCCAACGTCCTGACTTTC
CAWSARVYGANVLTF
>TRBJ2-2|TRBV18|.|TRBD2
TGTGCCAGCTCACGCCCTAACGGGAGGGCCAACACCGGGGAGCTGTTTTTT
CASSRPNGRANTGELFF
>TRBJ2-7|TRBV10-3|.|TRBD2
TGTGCCTCGCGGGGGGCCGGGAGGGTAGCCTACGAGCAGTACTTC
CASRGAGRVAYEQYF
>TRBJ1-5|TRBV19|.|.
TGTGCCAGTAGTATATGGGGAAGCGGGAGCGGCAATCAGCCCCAGCATTTT
CASSIWGSGSGNQPQHF
>TRBJ2-1|TRBV5-4|once|TRBD1
TGTGCCAGCAGCTTGCCCCCGACAGGGAATGAGCAGTTCTTC
CASSLPPTGNEQFF
>TRBJ1-1|TRBV5-4|.|.
TGTGCCAGCAGCCTGGGCACACAGAAAGCTTTCTTT
CASSLGTQKAFF
>TRBJ2-7|TRBV29-1|many|.
TGCAGCGTTGTTTCAGCAGGCTACGAGCAGTACTTC
CSVVSAGYEQYF
>TRBJ2-3|TRBV4-2|.|TRBD2
TGTGCCAGCAGCCAAGATCCCCTAGCGGGGAGCACAGATACGCAGTATTTT
CASSQDPLAGSTDTQYF
>TRBJ2-3|TRBV5-1|few|.
TGCGCCAGCAGCTTGGGGCAGGGGAAAAGCACAGATACGCAGTATTTT
CASSLGQGKSTDTQYF
>TRBJ2-7|TRBV28|.|TRBD1
TGTGCCAGCAGTTCAAGACAGGGGATTCCCTCCTACGAGCAGTACTTC
CASSSRQGIPSYEQYF
>TRBJ2-4|TRBV7-2|.|TRBD2
TGTGCCAGCAGCTGGGGACTAGCGACAAATCAGTACTTC
CASSWGLATNQYF
>TRBJ1-3|TRBV5-6|.|.
TGTGCCAGCAGCTTGCTGGGAATGTCTGGAAACACCATATATTTT
CASSLLGMSGNTIYF
>TRBJ2-7|TRBV27|many|.
TGTGCCAGCAGTATAGGGACGGATAGCTCCTACGAGCAGTACTTC
CASSIGTDSSYEQYF
>TRBJ2-2|TRBV27|.|.
TGTGCCAGCAGGGGCCCCGGGACGAGCACCGGGGAGCTGTTTTTT
CASRGPGTSTGELFF
>TRBJ1-3|TRBV5-6|.|.
TGTGCCAGCAGCTGGGACCGAAACACCATATATTTT
CASSWDRNTIYF
>TRBJ2-1|TRBV7-7|few|.
TGTGCTAGCAGCTTAAGCGGGCAGCACAATGAGCAGTTCTTC
CASSLSGQHNEQFF
>TRBJ2-1|TRBV2|.|.
TGTGCCAGCAGTGGAGATACAAATGAGCAGTTCTTC
CASSGDTNEQFF
>TRBJ2-2|TRBV7-8|few|TRBD1
TGTGCCAGCAGGAGGACAGGGGGCCAAACCGGGGAGCTGTTTTTT
CASRRTGGQTGELFF
>TRBJ2-1|TRBV7-9|.|.
TGTGCCAGCAGCCCCGACCCGGGGGCGGGAAGGGATGAGCAGTTCTTC
CASSPDPGAGRDEQFF
>TRBJ2-3|TRBV10-3|once|.
TGTGCCATCAGTGCAGGCCTCATTGCAGATACGCAGTATTTT
CAISAGLIADTQYF
>TRBJ2-5|TRBV4-1|.|.
TGCGCCAGCAGCCAAGAGGTCGGGACGAGGGGGACCCAGTACTTC
CASSQEVGTRGTQYF
>TRBJ1-2|TRBV11-2|.|.
TGTGCCAGCAGCTTAGAGGTGGACTATGGCTACACCTTC
CASSLEVDYGYTF
>TRBJ2-7|TRBV4-2|few|TRBD2
TGTGCCAGCAGCCCAGGACTAGCGGGAGCCTACGAGCAGTACTTC
CASSPGLAGAYEQYF
>TRBJ2-6|TRBV5-8|.|TRBD1
TGTGCCAGCAGCTCAGAACGACAGGGATACTCTGGGGCCAACGTCCTGACTTTC
CASSSERQGYSGANVLTF
>TRBJ1-1|TRBV28|.|.
TGTGCCAGCAGTTTGGGGCCAGGCAGAACTGAAGCTTTCTTT
CASSLGPGRTEAFF
>TRBJ2-1|TRBV7-3|.|TRBD2
TGTGCCAGCAGCTTAACGCCCCGGACTAGCCACAATGAGCAGTTCTTC
CASSLTPRTSHNEQFF
>TRBJ2-7|TRBV4-2|.|.
TGTGCCAGCAGCCGAGACTCCTACGAGCAGTACTTC
CASSRDSYEQYF
>TRBJ1-2|TRBV9|.|.
TGTGCCAGCAGCTATCCGACGGCAGCTAACTATGGCTACACCTTC
CASSYPTAANYGYTF
>TRBJ1-3|TRBV29-1|.|.
TGCAGCGTTGCTCTATTTGACGGCGGGACCTCTGGAAACACCATATATTTT
CSVALFDGGTSGNTIYF
>TRBJ2-7|TRBV5-1|.|TRBD2
TGCGCCAGCAGCTTGGGGTCCCTAGCGGGAGGCGGCCACGAGCAGTACTTC
CASSLGSLAGGGHEQYF
>TRBJ1-3|TRBV5-1|.|.
TGCGCCAGCAGCCAAAGTAGTGGGCGGATCGGAAACACCATATATTTT
CASSQSSGRIGNTIYF
>TRBJ2-7|TRBV7-8|once|TRBD2
TGTGCCAGCAGCCCGGGACTAGCGGGAGCCGAGCAGTACTTC
CASSPGLAGAEQYF
>TRBJ2-1|TRBV15|.|.
TGTGCCACCAGCAGAGATCGGGCAGAACGGGAGCAGTTCTTC
CATSRDRAEREQFF
>TRBJ1-5|TRBV19|.|.
TGTGCCAGTAGTATTAACCTTGGCAATCAGCCCCAGCATTTT
CASSINLGNQPQHF
>TRBJ2-2|TRBV7-2|.|.
TGTGCCAGCAGTCTAGGGACTTGGGGAACCGGGGAGCTGTTTTTT
CASSLGTWGTGELFF
>TRBJ2-5|TRBV5-6|.|.
TGTGCCAGCAGCTGGAGGGGGGGCTCTGTTTCGGAGACCCAGTACTTC
CASSWRGGSVSETQYF
>TRBJ1-2|TRBV6-1|.|TRBD1
TGTGCCAGCAGTTTCTCAGGGGGCGGAGGCTACACCTTC
CASSFSGGGGYTF
>TRBJ1-1|TRBV14|.|.
TGTGCCAGCAGCCAAGCGATGGTACTGAACACTGAAGCTTTCTTT
CASSQAMVLNTEAFF
>TRBJ2-3|TRBV6-5|once|TRBD2
TGTGCCAGCAGTTACTCGGGACTACATAGCCAGTTTTTT
CASSYSGLHSQFF
>TRBJ2-7|TRBV27|.|TRBD1
TGTGCCAGCAGTTTACGGCGAGGGACAGTCTCCTACGAGCAGTACTTC
CASSLRRGTVSYEQYF